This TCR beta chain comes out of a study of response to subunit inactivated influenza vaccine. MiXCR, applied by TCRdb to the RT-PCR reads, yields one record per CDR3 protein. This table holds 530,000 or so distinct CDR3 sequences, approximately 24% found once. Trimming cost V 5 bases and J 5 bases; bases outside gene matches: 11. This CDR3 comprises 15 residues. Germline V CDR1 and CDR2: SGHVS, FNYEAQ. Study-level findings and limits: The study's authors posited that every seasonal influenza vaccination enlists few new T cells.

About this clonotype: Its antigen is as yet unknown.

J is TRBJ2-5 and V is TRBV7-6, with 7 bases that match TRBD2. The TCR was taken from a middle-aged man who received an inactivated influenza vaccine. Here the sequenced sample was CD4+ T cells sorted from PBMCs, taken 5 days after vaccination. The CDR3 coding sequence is TGTGCCAGCAGCCCGGGACTATCGGGGGTGGAGACCCAGTACTTC. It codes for CASSPGLSGVETQYF.